The entry below describes one T cell receptor beta chain. This sample was included in a study of T cell responses to AZD1222 COVID-19 vaccine. V was cut by 0 bases and J by 10 bases, with 13 bases left in between. Germline lookup yields CDR1 MGHRA and CDR2 YSYEKL. There are 14 residues in the CDR3. Produced via immunoSEQ multiplex PCR; TCRdb's table is partial and in-frame only. Here the sample spans around 200,000 clones, around 90% being singletons. This TCR was sampled from an adult in good health. This material consisted of peripheral blood, taken on day 0 of AZD1222 vaccination. This rearrangement joins TRBV4-1 to TRBJ2-1, with D possibly matching TRBD2 (5 bases). In DNA, the CDR3 is TGCGCCAGCAGCCAAGAGAGGGCGATCTCGGAGCAGTTCTTC. Translation: CASSQERAISEQFF.